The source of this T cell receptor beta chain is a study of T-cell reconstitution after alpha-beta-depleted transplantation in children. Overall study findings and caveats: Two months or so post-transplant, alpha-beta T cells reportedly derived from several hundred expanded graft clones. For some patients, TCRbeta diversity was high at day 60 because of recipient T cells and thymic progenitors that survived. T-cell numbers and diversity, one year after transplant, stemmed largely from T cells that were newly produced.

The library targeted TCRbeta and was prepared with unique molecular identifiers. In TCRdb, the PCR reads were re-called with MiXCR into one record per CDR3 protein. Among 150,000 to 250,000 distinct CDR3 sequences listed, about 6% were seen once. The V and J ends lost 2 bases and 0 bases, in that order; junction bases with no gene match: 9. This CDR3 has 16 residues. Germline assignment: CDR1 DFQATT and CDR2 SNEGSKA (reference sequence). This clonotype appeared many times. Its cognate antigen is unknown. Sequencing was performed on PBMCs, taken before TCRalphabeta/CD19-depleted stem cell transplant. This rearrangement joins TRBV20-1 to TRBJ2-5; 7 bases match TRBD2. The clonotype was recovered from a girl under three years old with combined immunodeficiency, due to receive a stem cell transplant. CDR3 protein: CSARFAVAGYQETQYF. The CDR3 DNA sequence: TGCAGTGCTAGATTCGCGGTAGCGGGTTACCAAGAGACCCAGTACTTC.